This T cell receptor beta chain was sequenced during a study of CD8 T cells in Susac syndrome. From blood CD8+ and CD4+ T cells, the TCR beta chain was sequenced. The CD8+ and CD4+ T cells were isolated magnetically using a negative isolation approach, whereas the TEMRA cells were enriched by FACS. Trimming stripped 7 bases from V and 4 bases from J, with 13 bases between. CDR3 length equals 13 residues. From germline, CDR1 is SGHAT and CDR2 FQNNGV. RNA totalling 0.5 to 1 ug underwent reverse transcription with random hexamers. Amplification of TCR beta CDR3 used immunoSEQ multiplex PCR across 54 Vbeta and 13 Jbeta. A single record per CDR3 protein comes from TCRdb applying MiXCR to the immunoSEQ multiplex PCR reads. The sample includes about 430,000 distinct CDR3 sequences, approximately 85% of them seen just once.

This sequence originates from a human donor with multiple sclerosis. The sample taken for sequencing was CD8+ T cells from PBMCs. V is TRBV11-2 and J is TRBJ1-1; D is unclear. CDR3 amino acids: CASTQDPFTEAFF. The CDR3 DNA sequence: TGTGCCAGCACCCAAGACCCTTTCACTGAAGCTTTCTTT.